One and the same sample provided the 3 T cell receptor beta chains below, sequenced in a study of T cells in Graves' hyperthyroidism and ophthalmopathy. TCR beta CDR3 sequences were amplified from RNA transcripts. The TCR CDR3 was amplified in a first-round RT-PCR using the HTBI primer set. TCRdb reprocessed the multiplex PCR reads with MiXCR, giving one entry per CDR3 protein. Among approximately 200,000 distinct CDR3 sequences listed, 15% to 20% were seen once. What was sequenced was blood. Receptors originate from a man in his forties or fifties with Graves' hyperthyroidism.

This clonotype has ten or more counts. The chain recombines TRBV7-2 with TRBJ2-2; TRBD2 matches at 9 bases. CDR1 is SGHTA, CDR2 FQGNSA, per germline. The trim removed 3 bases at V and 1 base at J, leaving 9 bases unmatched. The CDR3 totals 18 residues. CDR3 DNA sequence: TGTGCCAGCAGCTTTGGCGGGGGGGGGCCCTTGAACACCGGGGAGCTGTTTTTT. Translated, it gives CASSFGGGGPLNTGELFF.

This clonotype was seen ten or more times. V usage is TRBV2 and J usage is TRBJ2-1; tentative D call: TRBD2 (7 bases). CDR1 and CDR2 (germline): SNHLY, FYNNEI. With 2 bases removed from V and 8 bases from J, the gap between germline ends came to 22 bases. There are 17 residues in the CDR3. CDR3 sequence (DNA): TGTGCCAGCAGTGAAATCGTCTCGGGGGGCCGGACCCATGAGCAGTTCTTC. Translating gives CASSEIVSGGRTHEQFF.

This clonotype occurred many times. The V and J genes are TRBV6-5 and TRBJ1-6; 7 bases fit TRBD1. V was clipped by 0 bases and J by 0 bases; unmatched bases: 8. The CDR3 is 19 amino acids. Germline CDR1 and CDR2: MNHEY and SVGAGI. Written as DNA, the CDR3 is TGTGCCAGCAGTTACTCGGGACAGTTCCAGTACTCCTATAATTCACCCCTCCACTTT. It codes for CASSYSGQFQYSYNSPLHF.